Listed below are T cell receptor beta chains from one sample, sequenced in a study of CD8 T cells in ankylosing spondylitis. TCRdb analysed the 5' RACE reads with MiXCR anew, one entry per CDR3 protein. Of 390,000 or so distinct CDR3 sequences in the sample, about a fifth were seen once. Material for sequencing was blood, either unsorted or a sorted T cell fraction (not recorded which). These receptors originate from a male donor with ankylosing spondylitis. Both conserved end residues are part of each CDR3. A D gene is named only where the DNA matches it firmly. Size is omitted from some rows. Given values are once, few, many or a class for expanded clones.

CDR3	DNA	size	V	D	J
CASSLGAGATYEQYF	TGTGCCAGCAGCTTAGGGGCGGGGGCTACCTACGAGCAGTACTTC	NA	TRBV11-2	NA	TRBJ2-7
CASSLRGSGSYEQYF	TGTGCCAGCAGTTTAAGGGGTAGCGGGTCCTACGAGCAGTACTTC	few	TRBV28	TRBD2	TRBJ2-7
CASSAYRENTEAFF	TGTGCCAGCAGTGCCTACAGGGAGAACACTGAAGCTTTCTTT	NA	TRBV27	NA	TRBJ1-1
CASSALIANTGELFF	TGTGCCAGCTCAGCGCTGATAGCGAACACCGGGGAGCTGTTTTTT	few	TRBV18	NA	TRBJ2-2
CSARIPTGSLGGTEAFF	TGCAGTGCTAGAATTCCGACCGGGAGCTTAGGGGGCACTGAAGCTTTCTTT	NA	TRBV20-1	NA	TRBJ1-1
CASSRSRGGETQYF	TGTGCCAGCAGCAGATCCAGGGGGGGCGAGACCCAGTACTTC	NA	TRBV9	NA	TRBJ2-5
CSGLQGGTEAFF	TGCAGCGGGCTACAGGGGGGCACTGAAGCTTTCTTT	many	TRBV29-1	TRBD1	TRBJ1-1
CATSTSIVWDQTQYF	TGTGCCACCAGCACCAGCATTGTCTGGGACCAGACCCAGTACTTC	NA	TRBV15	NA	TRBJ2-5
CSVEEGGASEAFF	TGCAGCGTTGAAGAGGGGGGGGCAAGCGAAGCTTTCTTT	few	TRBV29-1	NA	TRBJ1-1
CASSLSFRVGAEAFF	TGTGCCAGCAGTTTAAGTTTCAGGGTGGGCGCTGAAGCTTTCTTT	few	TRBV12-3/TRBV12-4	NA	TRBJ1-1
CASSRFTGGVIKNIQYF	TGTGCCAGCAGTCGCTTCACAGGGGGCGTGATCAAAAACATTCAGTACTTC	few	TRBV28	TRBD1	TRBJ2-4
CASSSGDRAVVPQHF	TGTGCCAGCAGCTCCGGGGACAGGGCTGTGGTGCCCCAGCATTTT	NA	TRBV7-6	TRBD1	TRBJ1-5
CSAPGLAGAHEQFF	TGCAGTGCCCCGGGACTAGCGGGAGCCCATGAGCAGTTCTTC	few	TRBV20-1	TRBD2	TRBJ2-1
CASSLTGTGGGGTDTQYF	TGTGCCAGCAGCTTAACCGGGACAGGGGGCGGTGGCACAGATACGCAGTATTTT	NA	TRBV7-3	TRBD1	TRBJ2-3
CASSSSSPYQPQHF	TGTGCCAGCAGCTCTAGCAGCCCATATCAGCCCCAGCATTTT	NA	TRBV7-9	NA	TRBJ1-5
CSARDFELAAYEQYF	TGCAGTGCTAGAGATTTCGAACTAGCGGCCTACGAGCAGTACTTC	few	TRBV20-1	TRBD2	TRBJ2-7
CASSQDPGQRFGEAFF	TGTGCCAGCAGCCAAGACCCGGGACAGCGTTTCGGTGAAGCTTTCTTT	NA	TRBV4-2	TRBD1	TRBJ1-1
CASSHTGTGDEKLFF	TGTGCCAGCAGCCACACCGGGACAGGGGACGAAAAACTGTTTTTT	NA	TRBV9	TRBD1	TRBJ1-4
CASSLVGGRATDTQYF	TGCGCCAGCAGCTTGGTTGGCGGGAGGGCCACAGATACGCAGTATTTT	NA	TRBV5-1	TRBD2	TRBJ2-3
CASSDLTGTGGLDTQYF	TGTGCCAGCAGTGACCTAACTGGGACAGGGGGATTAGATACGCAGTATTTT	once	TRBV6-1	TRBD1	TRBJ2-3
CASSFGQALSNQPQHF	TGTGCCAGCAGTTTCGGACAGGCCCTCAGCAATCAGCCCCAGCATTTT	NA	TRBV6-2/TRBV6-3	TRBD1	TRBJ1-5
CSVFRTNEQFF	TGCAGTGTTTTTAGGACAAATGAGCAGTTCTTC	few	TRBV20-1	NA	TRBJ2-1
CASSPQSSGRDTGELFF	TGTGCCAGCAGCCCCCAGTCCAGCGGGAGGGACACCGGGGAGCTGTTTTTT	many	TRBV7-8	TRBD2	TRBJ2-2
CSARVGAAGETQYF	TGCAGTGCTAGAGTTGGGGCAGCGGGAGAGACCCAGTACTTC	many	TRBV20-1	NA	TRBJ2-5
CASSERLPGQGYNEKLFF	TGCGCCAGCAGCGAGAGATTACCGGGACAGGGCTATAATGAAAAACTGTTTTTT	NA	TRBV4-3	TRBD1	TRBJ1-4
CASSSPGLAGGASYNEQFF	TGTGCCAGCAGCTCTCCGGGACTAGCGGGAGGGGCGTCCTACAATGAGCAGTTCTTC	few	TRBV11-1	TRBD2	TRBJ2-1
CASCKGGVGTEAFF	TGTGCCAGCTGCAAGGGGGGCGTGGGCACTGAAGCTTTCTTT	NA	TRBV12-3/TRBV12-4	NA	TRBJ1-1
CSARDGGKVMNTEAFF	TGCAGTGCCCGGGACGGGGGAAAGGTGATGAACACTGAAGCTTTCTTT	NA	TRBV20-1	NA	TRBJ1-1
CASSLGQDENTIYF	TGTGCCAGCAGCTTAGGACAGGATGAAAACACCATATATTTT	NA	TRBV11-3	NA	TRBJ1-3